This T cell receptor (beta chain) was recorded in a study of blood T cell repertoires in COVID-19. Some clones are missing from TCRdb's copy, which holds only in-frame ones; the method was immunoSEQ multiplex PCR. The table has some 87,000 clones, about 87% seen once. Germline CDR1 LNHNV, CDR2 YYDKDF (reference sequence). Deletions cut 0 bases from V and 8 bases from J, with 10 bases between. The CDR3 is made up of 14 amino acids. The clonotype comes from a human donor in a cohort sampled during active COVID-19. V and J are TRBV15 and TRBJ2-2; a weak D match, TRBD1 (5 bases). The sample was peripheral blood. The CDR3 nucleotides read TGTGCCACCAGCAGAGATCAGGGTAGTGGGGAGCTGTTTTTT. Protein product: CATSRDQGSGELFF. Full variable domain (missing parts from reference TRBV15 and TRBJ2-2): DAMVIQNPRYQVTQFGKPVTLSCSQTLNHNVMYWYQQKSSQAPKLLFHYYDKDFNNEADTPDNFQSRRPNTSFCFLDIRSPGLGDTAMYLCATSRDQGSGELFFGEGSRLTVL.